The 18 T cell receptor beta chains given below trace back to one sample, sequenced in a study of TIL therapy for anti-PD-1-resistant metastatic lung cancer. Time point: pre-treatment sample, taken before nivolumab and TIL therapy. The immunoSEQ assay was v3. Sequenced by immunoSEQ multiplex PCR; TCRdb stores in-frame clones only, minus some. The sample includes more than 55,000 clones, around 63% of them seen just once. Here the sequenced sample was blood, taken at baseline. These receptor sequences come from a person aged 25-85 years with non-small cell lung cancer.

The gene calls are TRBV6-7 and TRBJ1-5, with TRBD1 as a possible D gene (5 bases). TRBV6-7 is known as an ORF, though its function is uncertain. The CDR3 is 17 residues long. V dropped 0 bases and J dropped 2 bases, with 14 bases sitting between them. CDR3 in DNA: TGTGCCAGCAGTTACTCCATGTCCGCCAGGGGCAATCAGCCCCAGCATTTT. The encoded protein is CASSYSMSARGNQPQHF.

The CDR3 reads CAISEFRTLYNEQFF. The CDR3 bases are TGTGCCATCAGTGAGTTTAGGACCCTCTACAATGAGCAGTTCTTC. The chain couples TRBV10-3 to TRBJ2-1; no definite D call. CDR3 length: 15 residues. Germline loops: CDR1 ENHRY, CDR2 SYGVKD. The V gene lost 1 base and the J gene lost 3 bases, with 10 bases spanning the gap.

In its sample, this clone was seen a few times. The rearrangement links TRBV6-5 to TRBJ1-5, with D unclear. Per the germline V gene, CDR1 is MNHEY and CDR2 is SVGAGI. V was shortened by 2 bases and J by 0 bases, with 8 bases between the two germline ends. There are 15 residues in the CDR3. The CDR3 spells CASSYERYSNQPQHF. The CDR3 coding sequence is TGTGCCAGCAGTTACGAGAGGTATAGCAATCAGCCCCAGCATTTT.

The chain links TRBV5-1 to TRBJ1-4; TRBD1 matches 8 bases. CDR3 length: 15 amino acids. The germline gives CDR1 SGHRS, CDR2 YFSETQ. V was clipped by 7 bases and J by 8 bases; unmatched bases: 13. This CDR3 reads CASGPRGLGEEKLFF. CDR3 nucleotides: TGCGCCAGCGGACCCAGGGGGCTAGGAGAGGAAAAACTGTTTTTT.

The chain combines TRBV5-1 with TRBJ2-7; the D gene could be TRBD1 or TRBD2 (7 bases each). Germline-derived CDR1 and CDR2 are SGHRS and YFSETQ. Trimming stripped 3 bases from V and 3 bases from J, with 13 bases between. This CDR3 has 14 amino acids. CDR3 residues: CASSSRGGNYEQYF. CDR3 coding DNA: TGCGCCAGCAGCTCCAGGGGGGGAAACTACGAGCAGTACTTC. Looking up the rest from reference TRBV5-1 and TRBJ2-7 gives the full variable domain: KAGVTQTPRYLIKTRGQQVTLSCSPISGHRSVSWYQQTPGQGLQFLFEYFSETQRNKGNFPGRFSGRQFSNSRSEMNVSTLELGDSALYLCASSSRGGNYEQYFGPGTRLTVT.

The CDR3 spells CASHLQENYGYTF. The CDR3, as DNA: TGTGCCAGCCACTTACAGGAAAACTATGGCTACACCTTC. J is TRBJ1-2 and V is TRBV2; possible D gene TRBD1, 5 bases. This CDR3 region has 13 residues. The V gene's germline CDR1 is SNHLY and CDR2 FYNNEI. Trimming took off 8 bases at V and 2 bases at J, with 12 bases between the two ends.

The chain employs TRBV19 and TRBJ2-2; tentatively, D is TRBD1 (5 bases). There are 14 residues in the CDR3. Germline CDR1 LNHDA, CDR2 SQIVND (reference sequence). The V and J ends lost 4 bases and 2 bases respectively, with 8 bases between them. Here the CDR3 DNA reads TGTGCCAGTAGTAAGCAGGGCAACACCGGGGAGCTGTTTTTT. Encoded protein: CASSKQGNTGELFF.

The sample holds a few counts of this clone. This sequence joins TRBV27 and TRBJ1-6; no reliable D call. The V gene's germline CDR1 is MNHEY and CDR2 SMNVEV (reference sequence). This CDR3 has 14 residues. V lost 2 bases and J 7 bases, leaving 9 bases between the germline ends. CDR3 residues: CASSLRAANSPLHF. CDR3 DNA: TGTGCCAGCAGTTTAAGGGCGGCCAATTCACCCCTCCACTTT.

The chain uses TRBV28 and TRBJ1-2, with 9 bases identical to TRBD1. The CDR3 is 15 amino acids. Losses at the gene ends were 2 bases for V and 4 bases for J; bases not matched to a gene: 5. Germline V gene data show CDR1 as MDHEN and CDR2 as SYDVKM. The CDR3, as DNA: TGTGCCAGCAGTTTAATTGCGGGACAGGGCTATGGCTACACCTTC. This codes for CASSLIAGQGYGYTF.

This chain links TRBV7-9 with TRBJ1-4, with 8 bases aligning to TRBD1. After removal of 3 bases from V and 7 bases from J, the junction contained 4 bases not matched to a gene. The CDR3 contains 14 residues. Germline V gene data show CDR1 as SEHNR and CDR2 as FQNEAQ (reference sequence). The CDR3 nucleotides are TGTGCCAGCAGCTTGACAGGGGTGAGTGAAAAACTGTTTTTT. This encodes CASSLTGVSEKLFF.

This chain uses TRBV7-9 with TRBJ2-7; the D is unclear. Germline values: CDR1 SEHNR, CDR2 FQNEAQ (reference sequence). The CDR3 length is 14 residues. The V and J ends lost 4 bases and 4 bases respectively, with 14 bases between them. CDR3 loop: CASSWKDLGYEQYF. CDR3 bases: TGTGCCAGCAGCTGGAAGGATCTGGGATACGAGCAGTACTTC. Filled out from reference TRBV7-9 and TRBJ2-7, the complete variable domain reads DTGVSQNPRHKITKRGQNVTFRCDPISEHNRLYWYRQTLGQGPEFLTYFQNEAQLEKSRLLSDRFSAERPKGSFSTLEIQRTEQGDSAMYLCASSWKDLGYEQYFGPGTRLTVT.

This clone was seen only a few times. The DNA of the CDR3 is TGCGCCAGCAGCTTGGGATTGGGCAGAACCTCCAATTTCCTCCACTTT. Translation gives CASSLGLGRTSNFLHF. The chain recombines TRBV5-1 with TRBJ1-6; D unresolved. The CDR3 has 16 residues. Germline values: CDR1 SGHRS, CDR2 YFSETQ. Trimming stripped 0 bases from V and 15 bases from J, with 22 bases between.

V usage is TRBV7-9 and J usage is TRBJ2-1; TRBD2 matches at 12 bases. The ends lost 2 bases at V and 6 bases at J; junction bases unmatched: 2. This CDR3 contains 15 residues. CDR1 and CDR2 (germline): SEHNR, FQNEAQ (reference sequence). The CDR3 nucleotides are TGTGCCAGCAGCTTACCGGGACTAGCGGGCAATGAGCAGTTCTTC. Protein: CASSLPGLAGNEQFF. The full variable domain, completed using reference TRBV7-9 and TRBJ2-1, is DTGVSQNPRHKITKRGQNVTFRCDPISEHNRLYWYRQTLGQGPEFLTYFQNEAQLEKSRLLSDRFSAERPKGSFSTLEIQRTEQGDSAMYLCASSLPGLAGNEQFFGPGTRLTVL.

Here the CDR3 DNA reads TGTGCCAGCAGCTTGCTATTGAACACTGAAGCTTTCTTT. Residues: CASSLLLNTEAFF. The gene calls are TRBV11-3 and TRBJ1-1, with unresolved D. From germline, CDR1 is SGHNT and CDR2 YENEEA. The CDR3 is 13 residues long. V lost 3 bases and J lost 0, with 5 bases in between. Drawing the rest from reference TRBV11-3 and TRBJ1-1, the complete variable domain is EAGVVQSPRYKIIEKKQPVAFWCNPISGHNTLYWYLQNLGQGPELLIRYENEEAVDDSQLPKDRFSAERLKGVDSTLKIQPAELGDSAVYLCASSLLLNTEAFFGQGTRLTVV.

CDR3 in amino acids: CASSPLASSTDTQYF. The CDR3 region has the DNA TGTGCCAGCTCACCACTAGCGTCTAGCACAGATACGCAGTATTTT. The chain links TRBV18 to TRBJ2-3, with D possibly TRBD2 on 5 matching bases. CDR1 and CDR2 from the germline V gene are KGHSH and LQKENI. This CDR3 has 15 amino acids. The V end was cut by 1 base, the J end by 0 bases, with 8 bases between.

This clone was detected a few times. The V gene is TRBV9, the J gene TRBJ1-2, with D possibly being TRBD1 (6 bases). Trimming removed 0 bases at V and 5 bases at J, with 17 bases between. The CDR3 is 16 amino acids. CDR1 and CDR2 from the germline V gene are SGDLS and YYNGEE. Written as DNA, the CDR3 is TGTGCCAGCAGCGTAGGAGCAGGGGATGTTTATTATGGCTACACCTTC. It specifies CASSVGAGDVYYGYTF. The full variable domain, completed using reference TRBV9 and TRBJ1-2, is DSGVTQTPKHLITATGQRVTLRCSPRSGDLSVYWYQQSLDQGLQFLIQYYNGEERAKGNILERFSAQQFPDLHSELNLSSLELGDSALYFCASSVGAGDVYYGYTFGSGTRLTVV.

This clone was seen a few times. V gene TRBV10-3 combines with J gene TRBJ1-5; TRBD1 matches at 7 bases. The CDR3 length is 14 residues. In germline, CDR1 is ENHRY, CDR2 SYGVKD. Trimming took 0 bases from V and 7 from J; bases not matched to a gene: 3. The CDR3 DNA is TGTGCCATCAGTGAGTCAGGGGGCGGGCAGCCCCAGCATTTT. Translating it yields CAISESGGGQPQHF.

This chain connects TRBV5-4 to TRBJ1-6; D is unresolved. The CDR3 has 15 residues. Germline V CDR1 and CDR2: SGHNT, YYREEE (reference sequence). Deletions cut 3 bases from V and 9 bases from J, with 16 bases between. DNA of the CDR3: TGTGCCAGCAGCTCAAACCGGGCCTTGGGTTCACCCCTCCACTTT. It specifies CASSSNRALGSPLHF.